The clone carrying this TCR beta chain was seen many times. Antigen: not known. The entry originates in a study of T cells in Graves' hyperthyroidism and ophthalmopathy. Each diagnosis drew on symptoms, thyroxine, TRAb, thyroid ultrasound and orbital computed tomography findings. Using RNA transcripts as the source, TCR beta CDR3 regions were amplified. When the TCR CDR3 underwent first-round RT-PCR, the HTBI primer set was used. One entry per CDR3 protein results from TCRdb running MiXCR on the multiplex PCR reads. Among hundreds of thousands of distinct CDR3 sequences listed, 14% were seen once. Study findings and constraints: Ophthalmopathy could be told apart from stable hyperthyroidism with a 13 V-J model.

The sample comprised blood. The origin of this receptor is a woman aged 18 to 35 with Graves' hyperthyroidism.

CDR3 nucleotide sequence: TGTGCCAGCAGAGGGTCCAGCTCCTACGAGCAGTACTTC. Its translation: CASRGSSSYEQYF. The J gene is TRBJ2-7, the V gene TRBV7-6; D is uncertain. This CDR3 has 13 residues. V lost 6 bases, J lost 0 bases, and 9 bases lay in between. Germline V gene data show CDR1 as SGHVS and CDR2 as FNYEAQ.